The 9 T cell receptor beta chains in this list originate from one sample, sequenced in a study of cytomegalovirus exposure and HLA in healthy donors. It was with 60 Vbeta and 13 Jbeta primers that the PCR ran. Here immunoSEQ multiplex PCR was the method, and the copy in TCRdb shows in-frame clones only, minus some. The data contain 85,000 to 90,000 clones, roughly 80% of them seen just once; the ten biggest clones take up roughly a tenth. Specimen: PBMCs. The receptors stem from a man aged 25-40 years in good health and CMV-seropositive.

As DNA, the CDR3 is TGTGCCAGCAGCTTGGCCGGGACAGGGTATGGCTACACCTTC. It yields the protein CASSLAGTGYGYTF. The rearrangement uses TRBV5-4 and TRBJ1-2, with TRBD1 identical over 9 bases. Germline V CDR1 and CDR2: SGHNT, YYREEE (reference sequence). The J segment lost 5 bases and the V segment lost 0 bases, leaving 2 bases of the junction unmatched. CDR3 size: 14 residues.

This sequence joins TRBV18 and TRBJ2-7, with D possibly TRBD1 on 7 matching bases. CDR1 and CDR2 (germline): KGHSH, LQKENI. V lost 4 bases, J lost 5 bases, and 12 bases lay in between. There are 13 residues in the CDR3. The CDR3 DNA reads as TGTGCCAGCTCACAGACAGGGACTGACGAGCAGTACTTC. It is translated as CASSQTGTDEQYF.

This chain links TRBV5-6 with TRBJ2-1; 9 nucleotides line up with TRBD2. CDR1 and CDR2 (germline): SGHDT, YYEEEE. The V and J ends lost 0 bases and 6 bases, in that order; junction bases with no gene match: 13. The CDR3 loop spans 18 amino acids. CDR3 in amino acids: CASSLGRGSGGSFNEQFF. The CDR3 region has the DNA TGTGCCAGCAGCTTGGGCCGGGGTAGCGGGGGATCATTCAATGAGCAGTTCTTC.

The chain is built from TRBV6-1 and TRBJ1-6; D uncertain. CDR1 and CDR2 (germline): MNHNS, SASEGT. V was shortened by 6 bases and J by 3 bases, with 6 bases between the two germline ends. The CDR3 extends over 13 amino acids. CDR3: CASRAYYNSPLHF. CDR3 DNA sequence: TGTGCCAGCAGAGCCTACTATAATTCACCCCTCCACTTT.

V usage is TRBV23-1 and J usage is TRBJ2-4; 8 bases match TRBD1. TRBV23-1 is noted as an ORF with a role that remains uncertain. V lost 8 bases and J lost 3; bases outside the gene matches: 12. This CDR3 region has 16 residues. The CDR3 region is CASGETGVKGKNIQYF. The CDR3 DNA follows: TGCGCCAGCGGAGAGACAGGGGTAAAGGGCAAAAACATTCAGTACTTC.

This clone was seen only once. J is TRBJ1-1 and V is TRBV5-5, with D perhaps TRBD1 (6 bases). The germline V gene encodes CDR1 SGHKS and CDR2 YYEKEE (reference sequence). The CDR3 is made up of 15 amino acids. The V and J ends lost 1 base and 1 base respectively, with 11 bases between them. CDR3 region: CASSLIGQQNTEAFF. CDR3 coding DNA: TGTGCCAGCAGCTTGATTGGACAGCAGAACACTGAAGCTTTCTTT.

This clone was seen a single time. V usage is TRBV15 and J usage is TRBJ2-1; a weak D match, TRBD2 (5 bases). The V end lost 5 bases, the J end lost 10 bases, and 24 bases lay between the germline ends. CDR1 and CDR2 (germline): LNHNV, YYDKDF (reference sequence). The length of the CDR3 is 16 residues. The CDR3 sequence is CATSLDRASWSGEQFF. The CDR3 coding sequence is TGTGCCACCAGCCTTGACCGGGCCTCTTGGTCGGGGGAGCAGTTCTTC.

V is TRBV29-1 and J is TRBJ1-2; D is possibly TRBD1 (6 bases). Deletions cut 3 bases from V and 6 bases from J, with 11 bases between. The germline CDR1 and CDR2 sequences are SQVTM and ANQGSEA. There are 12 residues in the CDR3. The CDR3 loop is CSVEAGEDGYTF. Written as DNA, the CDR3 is TGCAGCGTTGAGGCAGGGGAAGATGGCTACACCTTC.

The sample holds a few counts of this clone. CDR3 amino acids: CASSQEGTGKNTEAFF. In DNA, the CDR3 is TGCGCCAGCAGCCAAGAGGGGACAGGTAAGAACACTGAAGCTTTCTTT. The chain employs TRBV4-1 and TRBJ1-1, with 8 bases lining up with TRBD1. The V gene's germline CDR1 is MGHRA and CDR2 YSYEKL. The CDR3 runs 16 residues. Trimming removed 0 bases from V and 1 base from J; junction bases left unmatched: 4.